The 16 T cell receptor beta chains reported below all come from one sample, sequenced in a study of shared clonotypes between healthy human individuals. Some clones are missing from TCRdb's copy, which holds only in-frame ones; the method was immunoSEQ multiplex PCR. The sample lists around 2.5 million clones, more than 85% occurring once. Sample: naive CD4+ T cells from PBMCs. Subset of the sample: CD45RA+ positively selected. The receptor set was obtained from a man in his late teens or twenties in good health. Some clones in this sample may be carry-over from other donors' samples.

On this clone: A much larger clone differs by one base, so this may be a read error. This chain joins TRBV5-5 and TRBJ2-5; TRBD1 aligns across 8 bases. Germline loops: CDR1 SGHKS, CDR2 YYEKEE (reference sequence). CDR3 length equals 14 residues. With 4 bases clipped from V and 1 base from J, the junction kept 3 bases outside the gene matches. The CDR3 is CASSMGQAQETQYF. In DNA, the CDR3 is TGTGCCAGCAGCATGGGACAGGCCCAAGAGACCCAGTACTTC.

This clone was seen only once. The chain couples TRBV11-2 to TRBJ1-1; the match to TRBD1 covers 7 bases. Germline V lookup: CDR1 SGHAT, CDR2 FQNNGV. J was trimmed by 6 bases and V by 5 bases; bases with no gene match: 12. The CDR3 is 15 amino acids. The CDR3 loop is CASSITTGTAAEAFF. CDR3 DNA: TGTGCCAGCAGCATAACTACCGGGACAGCGGCTGAAGCTTTCTTT.

This chain links TRBV5-1 with TRBJ2-5; D possibly matches TRBD1 or TRBD2 (5 bases each). V lost 4 bases to trimming and J lost 2 bases, with 15 bases between them. CDR1 is SGHRS, CDR2 YFSETQ, per germline. The CDR3 totals 15 residues. The CDR3 protein is CASSVGTSLQETQYF. The CDR3 nucleotides are TGCGCCAGCAGCGTTGGGACCAGTCTTCAAGAGACCCAGTACTTC.

This sequence joins TRBV19 and TRBJ2-3, with a tentative D call TRBD1 (5 bases). V was trimmed by 0 bases and J by 0 bases, leaving 7 bases between them. The CDR3 is 15 residues long. CDR1 and CDR2 from the germline V gene are LNHDA and SQIVND (reference sequence). The CDR3 reads CASSIETASTDTQYF. The CDR3 DNA sequence: TGTGCCAGTAGTATAGAGACAGCTAGCACAGATACGCAGTATTTT.

The chain couples TRBV21-1 to TRBJ1-2. TRBV21-1 is termed a pseudogene. The CDR3 contains 14 residues. CDR3 amino acids: CASSKRRRLYGYTF. The CDR3 nucleotides read TGTGCCAGCAGCAAGCGGCGACGGCTATATGGCTACACCTTC.

The J gene is TRBJ2-7, the V gene TRBV29-1, with a weak D call TRBD1 (5 bases). The CDR3 totals 13 residues. The germline gives CDR1 SQVTM, CDR2 ANQGSEA. Trimming removed 5 bases from V and 2 bases from J, with 13 bases in between. As DNA, the CDR3 is TGCAGCGTTAGGACACAGCTAACCTACGAGCAGTACTTC. This gives the protein CSVRTQLTYEQYF.

A note on this clone: The same CDR3 also results from other DNA sequences found in this sample. The chain couples TRBV5-1 to TRBJ2-3; D may be TRBD1 (7 bases). Germline V gene lookup returns CDR1 SGHRS and CDR2 YFSETQ. V was clipped by 3 bases and J by 3 bases, with 11 bases between them. The CDR3 has 14 amino acids. CDR3: CASSSQGGTDTQYF. The CDR3 bases are TGCGCCAGCAGCTCCCAGGGGGGAACAGATACGCAGTATTTT.

The genes are TRBV5-1 and TRBJ2-1, with no clear D. Looked up from germline, CDR1 is SGHRS and CDR2 is YFSETQ. The CDR3 length is 14 residues. V dropped 6 bases and J dropped 4 bases, with 14 bases sitting between them. CDR3 loop: CASTLTEVYNEQFF. CDR3 DNA: TGCGCCAGCACCCTAACCGAGGTTTACAATGAGCAGTTCTTC.

This clone was found once. The J gene is TRBJ1-1, the V gene TRBV28, with a possible D match to TRBD1 (5 bases). Germline V gene lookup returns CDR1 MDHEN and CDR2 SYDVKM. Trimming removed 6 bases from V and 10 bases from J, with 12 bases in between. The CDR3 runs to 11 residues. DNA of the CDR3: TGTGCCAGCAGCCCAGGGTATGGAGCTTTCTTT. This translates into CASSPGYGAFF.

The V and J genes are TRBV25-1 and TRBJ2-7; TRBD2 is a possible D gene (7 bases). Trimming took 0 bases from V and 6 from J, leaving 15 bases between them. CDR1 and CDR2 from the germline V gene are MGHDK and SYGVNS. This CDR3 contains 15 residues. The CDR3 spells CASSEYYRGAVEQYF. The CDR3 region has the DNA TGTGCCAGCAGTGAATATTATCGGGGGGCCGTCGAGCAGTACTTC.

V gene TRBV7-6 combines with J gene TRBJ2-2; weak D call: TRBD1 (5 bases). V lost 6 bases and J 0 bases, leaving 8 bases between the germline ends. Germline lookup yields CDR1 SGHVS and CDR2 FNYEAQ. The CDR3 is made up of 14 amino acids. In DNA, the CDR3 is TGTGCCAGCAGTAAGGGGACGAACACCGGGGAGCTGTTTTTT. It codes for CASSKGTNTGELFF.

This rearrangement joins TRBV25-1 to TRBJ1-3, with D unclear. The CDR3 has 14 amino acids. Germline CDR1 and CDR2: MGHDK and SYGVNS. Trimming removed 2 bases at V and 3 bases at J, with 8 bases between. The CDR3 spells CASSERPNGNTIYF. CDR3 DNA: TGTGCCAGCAGTGAACGGCCGAATGGAAACACCATATATTTT.

This clone was found once. The chain combines TRBV29-1 with TRBJ1-3; a possible D gene is TRBD1 (5 bases). The CDR3 has 14 amino acids. V was pared by 6 bases and J by 0 bases, with 12 bases between. The germline V gene has CDR1 SQVTM and CDR2 ANQGSEA. The chain's CDR3 is CSVRQIYSGNTIYF. In DNA, the CDR3 is TGCAGCGTCCGACAGATCTACTCTGGAAACACCATATATTTT.

The V call is TRBV11-2, the J call TRBJ1-2, with TRBD1 matching over 9 bases. CDR1 is SGHAT and CDR2 is FQNNGV in the germline V gene. The V segment lost 4 bases and the J segment 0 bases; nucleotides outside the gene matches: 3. The CDR3 covers 15 residues. CDR3 loop: CASSSRDRANYGYTF. Written as DNA, the CDR3 is TGTGCCAGCAGCTCGCGGGACAGGGCTAACTATGGCTACACCTTC.

CDR3 region: CASPGQGRGRQFF. CDR3 DNA: TGTGCCAGCCCTGGACAGGGCAGGGGGAGGCAGTTCTTC. The genes are TRBV6-1 and TRBJ2-1, with 8 bases fitting TRBD1. The germline V gene encodes CDR1 MNHNS and CDR2 SASEGT. This CDR3 is built from 13 residues. J gave up 12 bases and V 8 bases, and 12 bases lay outside the gene matches.

The chain links TRBV6-5 to TRBJ2-2; 7 bases are shared with TRBD2. The CDR3 contains 16 residues. CDR1 is MNHEY and CDR2 is SVGAGI in the germline V gene. J was trimmed by 0 bases and V by 2 bases; bases with no gene match: 3. CDR3 in DNA: TGTGCCAGCAGTTACCGGAGCGGGGCGAACACCGGGGAGCTGTTTTTT. It translates to CASSYRSGANTGELFF.